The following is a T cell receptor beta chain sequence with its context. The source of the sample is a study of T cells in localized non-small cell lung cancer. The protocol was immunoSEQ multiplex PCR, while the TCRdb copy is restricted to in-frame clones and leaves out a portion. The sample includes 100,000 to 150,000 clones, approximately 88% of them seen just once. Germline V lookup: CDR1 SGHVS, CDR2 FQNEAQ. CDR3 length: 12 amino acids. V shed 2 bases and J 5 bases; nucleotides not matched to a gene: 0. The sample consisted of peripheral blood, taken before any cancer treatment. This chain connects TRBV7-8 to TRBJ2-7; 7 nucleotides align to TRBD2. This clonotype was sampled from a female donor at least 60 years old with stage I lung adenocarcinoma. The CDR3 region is CASSLSGNEQYF. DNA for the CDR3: TGTGCCAGCAGCTTAAGCGGGAACGAGCAGTACTTC.